A single sample gave rise to the 20 T cell receptor beta chains below, sequenced in a study of cytomegalovirus exposure and HLA in healthy donors (dated by TCRdb to about 2017). Library creation used the immunoSEQ multiplex PCR assay. For the multiplex PCR, a mixture combining 60 forward primers for TCR Vbeta segments and 13 reverse primers for TCR Jbeta segments was used. The clones in this table, taken by TCRdb from immuneACCESS, are in-frame only. Not every clone is retained; where verified, under half of the shortfall comes from an unresolved V gene, and the cause of the rest is unknown. The sample includes tens of thousands of clones, with roughly 77% observed a single time. The top ten hold approximately 6.3% of the sample. Sequencing was carried out using PBMCs. The receptors were gathered from a man in his thirties or forties in good health and CMV-seropositive.

CDR3 in DNA: TGCGCCAGCAGCCAAGATATTACCTACGCGGAACATGGCTACACCTTC. Translating it yields CASSQDITYAEHGYTF. This chain uses TRBV4-3 with TRBJ1-2; D not certain. Germline CDR1 is LGHNA and CDR2 is YSLEER. CDR3 length: 16 amino acids. V lost 0 bases and J 6 bases, leaving 17 bases between the germline ends.

The chain carries TRBV18 and TRBJ1-5; D might be TRBD1 (6 bases). The CDR3 covers 15 residues. Trimming removed 3 bases at V and 5 bases at J, with 14 bases between. Germline V gives CDR1 KGHSH, CDR2 LQKENI. CDR3 bases: TGTGCCAGCTCACCCGAGACAGGCCCTTATCAGCCCCAGCATTTT. Encoded protein: CASSPETGPYQPQHF.

This clone has more than one count but fewer than ten. The chain has TRBV30 and TRBJ2-7, with D tentatively TRBD2 (5 bases). The CDR3 spans 12 residues. Trimming took 0 bases from V and 9 from J, leaving 12 bases between them. Germline V lookup: CDR1 GTSNPN, CDR2 SVGIG (reference sequence). The CDR3, as DNA: TGTGCCTGGAGTGTAGCCGGAGGTCTGCAGTACTTC. It codes for CAWSVAGGLQYF.

CDR3 DNA: TGTGCCAGCTCAGGAGGGGTGTCTGGGGCCAACGTCCTGACTTTC. Protein product: CASSGGVSGANVLTF. The chain joins TRBV18 to TRBJ2-6, with D possibly being TRBD2 (6 bases). The CDR3 covers 15 residues. Trimming pared 5 bases from V and 1 base from J, leaving 9 bases between. Germline V gives CDR1 KGHSH, CDR2 LQKENI.

This clone was found once. The chain employs TRBV10-3 and TRBJ2-3; D may be TRBD2 (5 bases). CDR1 and CDR2 from the germline V gene are ENHRY and SYGVKD. This CDR3 is built from 14 residues. Trimming took off 7 bases at V and 5 bases at J, with 16 bases between the two ends. The chain's CDR3 is CAITRTLREDTQYF. The CDR3 coding sequence is TGTGCCATCACTCGGACCCTTCGGGAAGATACGCAGTATTTT.

The chain is built from TRBV5-4 and TRBJ1-1; D is unclear. Germline V lookup: CDR1 SGHNT, CDR2 YYREEE (reference sequence). This CDR3 has 14 residues. V was shortened by 0 bases and J by 4 bases, with 10 bases between the two germline ends. CDR3 region: CASSLEAAGTEAFF. CDR3 nucleotide sequence: TGTGCCAGCAGCTTGGAGGCTGCGGGCACTGAAGCTTTCTTT.

This clone was seen a few times. The chain carries TRBV21-1 and TRBJ1-2. TRBV21-1 is a known pseudogene. The CDR3 has 14 residues. CDR3 in DNA: TGTGCCAGCAGCAAAAACGGGGGGGGTTATGGCTACACCTTC. Translating gives CASSKNGGGYGYTF.

This chain uses TRBV5-1 with TRBJ1-2; 10 bases align to TRBD1. The germline gives CDR1 SGHRS, CDR2 YFSETQ. The CDR3 totals 13 residues. The V and J ends lost 4 bases and 6 bases, in that order; junction bases with no gene match: 3. The CDR3: CASSAGTGDGYTF. DNA of the CDR3: TGCGCCAGCAGCGCTGGGACAGGGGATGGCTACACCTTC.

This clone has just a few counts. The gene calls are TRBV18 and TRBJ2-3; a weak D match, TRBD2 (5 bases). From germline, CDR1 is KGHSH and CDR2 LQKENI. V was cut by 2 bases and J by 4 bases, with 10 bases left in between. The CDR3 has 14 residues. In DNA form, the CDR3 reads TGTGCCAGCTCACCATATAACGGGGCAGATACGCAGTATTTT. Encoded protein: CASSPYNGADTQYF.

V is TRBV9 and J is TRBJ1-1, with no clear D. The CDR3 length is 13 residues. Trimming stripped 2 bases from V and 0 bases from J, with 5 bases between. Germline loops: CDR1 SGDLS, CDR2 YYNGEE. In DNA, the CDR3 is TGTGCCAGCAGCGTCACAGTGAACACTGAAGCTTTCTTT. Protein product: CASSVTVNTEAFF.

The chain joins TRBV5-4 to TRBJ2-5, with no clear D. Germline V gene lookup returns CDR1 SGHNT and CDR2 YYREEE (reference sequence). The length of the CDR3 is 13 residues. Trimming removed 0 bases from V and 5 bases from J, with 8 bases in between. CDR3 residues: CASSLAGWETQYF. Here the CDR3 DNA reads TGTGCCAGCAGCTTGGCAGGCTGGGAGACCCAGTACTTC. The full variable domain, completed using reference TRBV5-4 and TRBJ2-5, is ETGVTQSPTHLIKTRGQQVTLRCSSQSGHNTVSWYQQALGQGPQFIFQYYREEENGRGNFPPRFSGLQFPNYSSELNVNALELDDSALYLCASSLAGWETQYFGPGTRLLVL.

The V gene is TRBV7-9, the J gene TRBJ2-7, with TRBD1 matching 7 bases. The germline V gene encodes CDR1 SEHNR and CDR2 FQNEAQ (reference sequence). The CDR3 runs to 16 residues. With V trimmed by 7 bases and J by 5 bases, 17 bases remained unmatched. The CDR3 loop reads CASNPRQQGQGDEQYF. As DNA, the CDR3 is TGTGCCAGCAACCCCAGACAACAGGGGCAAGGGGACGAGCAGTACTTC.

Comments on this clone: Mismatch with germline at one junction end may stem from a read error. The V and J genes are TRBV15 and TRBJ1-4; TRBD1 agrees at 10 bases. The CDR3 runs 19 residues. Germline V lookup: CDR1 LNHNV, CDR2 YYDKDF (reference sequence). CDR3 residues: CATSGDRDRGAPLNEKLFF. In DNA, the CDR3 is TGTGCCACCAGCGGAGACAGGGACAGGGGCGCCCCTCTTAATGAAAAACTGTTTTTT.

The rearrangement links TRBV5-6 to TRBJ1-6; D uncertain. Germline V gene data show CDR1 as SGHDT and CDR2 as YYEEEE. The V end lost 2 bases, the J end lost 9 bases, and 6 bases lay between the germline ends. The CDR3 is made up of 12 amino acids. The CDR3 region has the DNA TGTGCCAGCAGCTTCGGGGTTTCACCCCTCCACTTT. Translation: CASSFGVSPLHF.

The chain carries TRBV10-3 and TRBJ1-2; D gene ambiguous. The V gene lost 3 bases and the J gene lost 2 bases, with 10 bases spanning the gap. The CDR3 is 14 amino acids. Looked up from germline, CDR1 is ENHRY and CDR2 is SYGVKD. CDR3 residues: CAISEVVVNYGYTF. Here the CDR3 DNA reads TGTGCCATCAGTGAAGTCGTAGTAAACTATGGCTACACCTTC.

The V and J genes are TRBV9 and TRBJ1-6; D gene ambiguous. The V and J ends lost 1 base and 8 bases respectively, with 7 bases between them. CDR3 length: 13 residues. Per germline, CDR1 SGDLS and CDR2 YYNGEE. The CDR3 region is CASSVRLDSPLHF. CDR3 nucleotides: TGTGCCAGCAGCGTACGGCTAGATTCACCCCTCCACTTT.

The table lists this clone with a few counts. CDR3 in amino acids: CASSLVGRTEAFF. CDR3 bases: TGTGCCAGCAGCTTGGTAGGGAGGACTGAAGCTTTCTTT. J is TRBJ1-1 and V is TRBV5-4, with D unresolved. Trimming shortened V by 0 bases and J by 5 bases, and 8 bases separated the two germline ends. Per the germline V gene, CDR1 is SGHNT and CDR2 is YYREEE (reference sequence). This CDR3 has 13 amino acids. The complete variable domain, with remaining parts taken from reference TRBV5-4 and TRBJ1-1, reads ETGVTQSPTHLIKTRGQQVTLRCSSQSGHNTVSWYQQALGQGPQFIFQYYREEENGRGNFPPRFSGLQFPNYSSELNVNALELDDSALYLCASSLVGRTEAFFGQGTRLTVV.

This clone was seen only once. J is TRBJ2-5 and V is TRBV11-1, with 7 bases identical to TRBD2. The CDR3 sequence is 16 residues long. V was pared by 3 bases and J by 2 bases, with 9 bases of the junction left unmatched. CDR1 is SGHAT and CDR2 is FQDESV in the germline V gene (reference sequence). CDR3 amino acids: CASSLSVTSAQETQYF. CDR3 coding DNA: TGTGCCAGCAGCTTGTCAGTAACTAGCGCTCAAGAGACCCAGTACTTC. The full variable domain, with the rest looked up from reference TRBV11-1 and TRBJ2-5, is EAEVAQSPRYKITEKSQAVAFWCDPISGHATLYWYRQILGQGPELLVQFQDESVVDDSQLPKDRFSAERLKGVDSTLKIQPAELGDSAMYLCASSLSVTSAQETQYFGPGTRLLVL.

The DNA for the CDR3 is TGCGCCAGCAGCTTCGACAGCTATAACAATGAGCAGTTCTTC. It codes for CASSFDSYNNEQFF. This chain joins TRBV5-1 and TRBJ2-1; a weak D match, TRBD1 (5 bases). The germline gives CDR1 SGHRS, CDR2 YFSETQ. The CDR3 is 14 residues long. Deletions cut 2 bases from V and 5 bases from J, with 11 bases between.

Only a few counts were recorded for this clone. V is TRBV5-4 and J is TRBJ1-1; D is perhaps TRBD1 (6 bases). CDR1 SGHNT and CDR2 YYREEE come from the germline V gene (reference sequence). Trimming cost V 4 bases and J 1 base, with 11 bases left between them. This CDR3 is built from 14 residues. The CDR3 here is CASSRGHANTEAFF. Here the CDR3 DNA reads TGTGCCAGCAGCAGGGGACACGCGAACACTGAAGCTTTCTTT.